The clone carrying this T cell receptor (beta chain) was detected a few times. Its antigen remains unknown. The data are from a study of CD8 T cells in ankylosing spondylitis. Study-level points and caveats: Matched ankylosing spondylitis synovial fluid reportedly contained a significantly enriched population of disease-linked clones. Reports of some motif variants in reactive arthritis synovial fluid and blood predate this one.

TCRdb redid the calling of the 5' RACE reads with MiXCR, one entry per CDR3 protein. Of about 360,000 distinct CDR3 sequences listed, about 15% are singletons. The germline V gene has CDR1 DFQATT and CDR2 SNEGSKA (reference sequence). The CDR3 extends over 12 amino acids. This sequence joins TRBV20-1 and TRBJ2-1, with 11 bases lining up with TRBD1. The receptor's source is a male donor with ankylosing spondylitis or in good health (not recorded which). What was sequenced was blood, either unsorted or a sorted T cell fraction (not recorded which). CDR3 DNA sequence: TGCAGCCCGGGACAGGGGGTTAATGAGCAGTTCTTC. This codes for CSPGQGVNEQFF.